The entry that follows covers one T cell receptor (beta chain) sequence. The observed sequence ends 3 residues before the CDR3 terminus, with the missing tail filled in from the germline J gene. This entry comes from a study of T cells in women clearing cervical HPV infection. Data came from immunoSEQ multiplex PCR; TCRdb stores just in-frame clones and leaves some out. This repertoire includes about 23,000 clones. Germline values: CDR1 SGHTA, CDR2 FQGNSA. The V and J ends lost 6 bases and 2 bases respectively, with 13 bases between them. CDR3 length: 14 amino acids. Input material: blood buffy coat. This TCR came from a woman between 18 and 70 years old with a cervical HPV16 infection that either progressed to CIN3+ or cleared (not recorded which). The chain has TRBV7-2 and TRBJ2-5; D tentatively fits TRBD1 or TRBD2 (5 bases each). The CDR3 spells CASRRRTNQETQYF. The part of the CDR3 DNA that was read is TGTGCCAGCAGACGGAGGACAAATCAAGAGACC.